A single sample gave rise to the 18 T cell receptor beta chains below, sequenced in a study of regulatory T cells in long-lasting Graves disease. TCR beta libraries were built with iRepertoire HTBI primers and Arm-PCR of CDR3 regions. MiXCR, run by TCRdb on the multiplex PCR reads, gives a single entry per CDR3 protein. This table has 540,000 or so distinct CDR3 sequences, roughly 13% appearing once. Sample time point: newly diagnosed GD, antithyroid drugs for less than 3 months. The TCR library was prepared using RNA isolated from PBMCs. In addition, the sample was reused for a study of T cells in Graves' hyperthyroidism and ophthalmopathy.

Here the sequenced sample was peripheral blood mononuclear cells (PBMCs), taken at new diagnosis, from a patient treated with antithyroid drugs. All receptors derive from a man in his thirties or forties with Graves disease.

Worth noting for this clonotype: This may come from a read error, since a much larger clone is one base off. This rearrangement joins TRBV10-3 to TRBJ2-5, with 8 bases aligning to TRBD2. V lost 7 bases and J lost 4; bases outside the gene matches: 8. Germline CDR1 reads ENHRY; CDR2 reads SYGVKD. There are 14 residues in the CDR3. CDR3 residues: CAINAGGRGETQYF. The DNA for the CDR3 is TGTGCCATCAACGCGGGAGGAAGGGGAGAGACCCAGTACTTC.

This clonotype was counted a few times. The chain carries TRBV5-1 and TRBJ1-1, with D perhaps TRBD1 (5 bases). Between the trimmed V and J ends, which lost 4 bases and 0 bases, there was a span of 19 bases. Germline-derived CDR1 and CDR2 are SGHRS and YFSETQ. This CDR3 is built from 17 residues. The CDR3 DNA follows: TGCGCCAGCAGCCGCACCCCTTCACAGGCAGTGAACACTGAAGCTTTCTTT. Its translation: CASSRTPSQAVNTEAFF. Filled out from reference TRBV5-1 and TRBJ1-1, the complete variable domain reads KAGVTQTPRYLIKTRGQQVTLSCSPISGHRSVSWYQQTPGQGLQFLFEYFSETQRNKGNFPGRFSGRQFSNSRSEMNVSTLELGDSALYLCASSRTPSQAVNTEAFFGQGTRLTVV.

This clonotype has at least ten counts. The J gene is TRBJ1-4, the V gene TRBV10-3; no reliable D call. The CDR3 contains 14 residues. V gave up 4 bases and J gave up 7 bases, with 13 bases separating them. CDR1 is ENHRY, CDR2 SYGVKD, per germline. CDR3 sequence: CAISVTSGGEKLFF. CDR3 nucleotide sequence: TGTGCCATCAGTGTGACATCCGGCGGTGAAAAACTGTTTTTT.

The sample holds many counts of this clonotype. The chain joins TRBV11-2 to TRBJ2-6; D is possibly TRBD1 (6 bases). V dropped 5 bases and J dropped 5 bases, with 22 bases sitting between them. This CDR3 comprises 18 residues. Germline CDR1 reads SGHAT; CDR2 reads FQNNGV. CDR3 in amino acids: CASSHGYDRTKWANVLTF. The CDR3 region has the DNA TGTGCCAGCAGCCACGGCTATGACAGGACCAAATGGGCCAACGTCCTGACTTTC.

This clonotype was counted many times. V gene TRBV19 combines with J gene TRBJ2-7; no firm D call. This CDR3 has 15 amino acids. The germline V gene has CDR1 LNHDA and CDR2 SQIVND (reference sequence). Between the trimmed V and J ends, which lost 3 bases and 0 bases, there was a span of 12 bases. The CDR3 DNA is TGTGCCAGTAGTATCTCGGCAGAGTACTCCTACGAGCAGTACTTC. Translated: CASSISAEYSYEQYF.

This clonotype was observed many times. The chain couples TRBV29-1 to TRBJ1-2, with 8 nucleotides matching TRBD1. V shed 4 bases and J 2 bases; nucleotides not matched to a gene: 6. Germline CDR1 reads SQVTM; CDR2 reads ANQGSEA. The CDR3 is 14 residues long. Here the CDR3 reads CSVAGQGFNYGYTF. CDR3 sequence (DNA): TGCAGCGTTGCTGGACAGGGATTCAACTATGGCTACACCTTC.

This clonotype was seen at least ten times. The chain links TRBV6-5 to TRBJ2-3; 7 bases map to TRBD1. The CDR3 totals 14 residues. Germline assignment: CDR1 MNHEY and CDR2 SVGAGI. Trimming cost V 4 bases and J 5 bases; bases outside gene matches: 6. The CDR3 is CASSFRQGRDTQYF. The CDR3 nucleotides read TGTGCCAGCAGTTTTAGACAGGGAAGAGATACGCAGTATTTT.

The sample holds many counts of this clonotype. The chain uses TRBV2 and TRBJ2-5; TRBD2 might be the D (5 bases). The V and J ends lost 7 bases and 1 base respectively, with 16 bases between them. Germline CDR1 is SNHLY and CDR2 is FYNNEI. This CDR3 region has 15 residues. CDR3 nucleotide sequence: TGTGCCAGCAAGGTTCAGAGCGGACCCCAAGAGACCCAGTACTTC. Amino acids: CASKVQSGPQETQYF.

This clonotype was picked up many times. The chain has TRBV7-9 and TRBJ2-1, with D perhaps matching TRBD2 (6 bases). The V and J ends lost 8 bases and 6 bases respectively, with 20 bases between them. The V gene's germline CDR1 is SEHNR and CDR2 FQNEAQ (reference sequence). CDR3 length: 15 amino acids. For the CDR3, the DNA is TGTGCCAGCCAGGACCCGAGCGGGTCCATCAATGAGCAGTTCTTC. Translating it yields CASQDPSGSINEQFF.

The rearrangement links TRBV18 to TRBJ1-6; tentative D call: TRBD1 (6 bases). Trimming left V 4 bases short and J 8 bases short, with 6 bases between. Per the germline V gene, CDR1 is KGHSH and CDR2 is LQKENI. CDR3 length: 12 residues. CDR3 bases: TGTGCCAGCTCACAGGGGGATTCACCCCTCCACTTT. It translates to CASSQGDSPLHF.

This clonotype was picked up a small number of times. This chain uses TRBV20-1 with TRBJ2-4, with TRBD1 matching 8 bases. With V trimmed by 6 bases and J by 0 bases, 16 bases remained unmatched. CDR1 DFQATT and CDR2 SNEGSKA come from the germline V gene (reference sequence). The CDR3 spans 18 residues. The CDR3 is CSATDRGGVIVAKNIQYF. Written as DNA, the CDR3 is TGCAGTGCAACCGACAGGGGTGGTGTCATAGTAGCCAAAAACATTCAGTACTTC.

This clonotype was recorded at least ten times. V usage is TRBV27 and J usage is TRBJ2-7; 12 nucleotides match TRBD2. V lost 0 bases, J lost 3 bases, and 3 bases stayed unmatched. CDR3 length: 16 residues. The germline V gene has CDR1 MNHEY and CDR2 SMNVEV (reference sequence). The CDR3: CASSLSGLAGNYEQYF. CDR3 DNA: TGTGCCAGCAGTTTATCTGGACTAGCGGGAAACTACGAGCAGTACTTC.

This clonotype was detected many times. The gene calls are TRBV20-1 and TRBJ1-1; no clear D. V was shortened by 3 bases and J by 3 bases, with 17 bases between the two germline ends. The CDR3 contains 15 residues. CDR1 and CDR2 from the germline V gene are DFQATT and SNEGSKA (reference sequence). CDR3 protein: CSASNSRGLYTEAFF. In nucleotides, the CDR3 is TGCAGTGCTAGCAATTCCCGGGGTTTGTACACTGAAGCTTTCTTT.

This clonotype was counted at least ten times. The chain recombines TRBV11-1 with TRBJ2-5, with 7 nucleotides matching TRBD1. With 4 bases clipped from V and 4 bases from J, the junction kept 9 bases outside the gene matches. The CDR3 is 15 residues long. Per the germline V gene, CDR1 is SGHAT and CDR2 is FQDESV (reference sequence). The CDR3 is CASSSHPTGSETQYF. CDR3 sequence (DNA): TGTGCCAGCAGCTCCCACCCGACAGGGTCAGAGACCCAGTACTTC.

The chain combines TRBV9 with TRBJ2-2; 8 nucleotides agree with TRBD1. CDR3 length: 17 amino acids. V lost 3 bases, J lost 3 bases, and 10 bases stayed unmatched. The germline V gene encodes CDR1 SGDLS and CDR2 YYNGEE. Here the CDR3 DNA reads TGTGCCAGCAGCGACCCTCCTGGCAGGGGGCACACCGGGGAGCTGTTTTTT. Its translation: CASSDPPGRGHTGELFF.

This clonotype showed up many times. The genes are TRBV6-9 and TRBJ1-6; 7 bases are a match to TRBD1. CDR3 length: 13 amino acids. Germline trimming cut 4 bases from V and 7 bases from J; bases unmatched to any gene: 1. Germline CDR1 is MNHGY and CDR2 is SVAAGI. The CDR3 is CASSLQGNSPLHF. The CDR3 DNA is TGTGCCAGCAGTTTACAGGGGAATTCACCCCTCCACTTT.

This clonotype was counted many times. V is TRBV27 and J is TRBJ2-2; 12 bases line up with TRBD1. The CDR3 runs 17 residues. Unmatched junction bases numbered 12, after V lost 6 bases and J lost 7 bases. Germline V CDR1 and CDR2: MNHEY, SMNVEV (reference sequence). The CDR3 loop reads CASSRERDRGQNGELFF. CDR3 DNA sequence: TGTGCCAGCAGCCGCGAGAGGGACAGGGGGCAGAACGGGGAGCTGTTTTTT.

This clonotype came up many times. The chain links TRBV5-1 to TRBJ2-5; D is uncertain. V gave up 3 bases and J gave up 0 bases, with 3 bases separating them. Looked up from germline, CDR1 is SGHRS and CDR2 is YFSETQ. The CDR3 length is 12 residues. The CDR3 region has the DNA TGCGCCAGCAGCTCGAACCAAGAGACCCAGTACTTC. Translating gives CASSSNQETQYF.